The 8 T cell receptor beta chains below come from one sample, sequenced in a study of blood T cell repertoires in COVID-19. Profiled with immunoSEQ multiplex PCR; TCRdb holds only in-frame clones, not every one. The sample carries 97,000 or so clones, approximately 88% recorded once. Input material: peripheral blood. These receptors were collected from a human donor in a cohort sampled during active COVID-19.

V and J are TRBV7-2 and TRBJ2-3; 9 nucleotides agree with TRBD1. The CDR3 sequence is 16 residues long. CDR1 is SGHTA and CDR2 is FQGNSA in the germline V gene. V shed 3 bases and J 4 bases; nucleotides not matched to a gene: 8. The CDR3 bases are TGTGCCAGCAGCTTTACGACAGGGGGGTTGGCAGATACGCAGTATTTT. Its translation is CASSFTTGGLADTQYF.

The gene calls are TRBV27 and TRBJ2-1; 7 bases agree with TRBD1. CDR1 MNHEY and CDR2 SMNVEV come from the germline V gene (reference sequence). The CDR3 is 12 residues long. V shed 10 bases and J 10 bases; nucleotides not matched to a gene: 10. In DNA, the CDR3 is TGTGCCACCGGACCGGGACAGAGAGAGCAGTTCTTC. It specifies CATGPGQREQFF.

The chain employs TRBV7-6 and TRBJ2-5; possibly TRBD1 for D (6 bases). The CDR3 runs to 17 residues. CDR1 and CDR2 from the germline V gene are SGHVS and FNYEAQ. Trimming left V 5 bases short and J 4 bases short, with 23 bases between. CDR3 sequence reads: CASSPRTPAWGPETQYF. In nucleotides, the CDR3 is TGTGCCAGCAGCCCCCGAACACCTGCGTGGGGGCCAGAGACCCAGTACTTC.

The sample holds a few counts of this clone. This rearrangement joins TRBV7-8 to TRBJ1-6; D call uncertain. CDR1 is SGHVS, CDR2 FQNEAQ, per germline. The CDR3 spans 16 residues. The V gene lost 0 bases and the J gene lost 4 bases, with 10 bases spanning the gap. CDR3 amino acids: CASSLALTPYNSPLHF. The CDR3 DNA reads TGTGCCAGCAGCTTAGCGTTGACACCTTATAATTCACCCCTCCACTTT.

The chain couples TRBV4-3 to TRBJ2-1, with TRBD2 matching 8 bases. V was clipped by 4 bases and J by 2 bases; unmatched bases: 7. Germline CDR1 and CDR2: LGHNA and YSLEER. The CDR3 spans 16 residues. The CDR3 nucleotides are TGCGCCAGCAGCCGGGAGCGGGGGAAACCCTACAATGAGCAGTTCTTC. It codes for CASSRERGKPYNEQFF.

The V gene is TRBV5-1, the J gene TRBJ2-2, with a weak D call TRBD1 (6 bases). Germline assignment: CDR1 SGHRS and CDR2 YFSETQ. The CDR3 sequence is 13 residues long. Trimming removed 3 bases from V and 13 bases from J, with 16 bases in between. The CDR3 DNA follows: TGCGCCAGCAGCTCCGGGACAACCGAAGGGCTGTTTTTT. This translates into CASSSGTTEGLFF.

The chain joins TRBV28 to TRBJ1-6; the D gene is possibly TRBD1 (6 bases). CDR3 length equals 14 residues. Germline loops: CDR1 MDHEN, CDR2 SYDVKM. The V end lost 6 bases, the J end lost 7 bases, and 13 bases lay between the germline ends. The chain's CDR3 is CASRLRQENSPLHF. CDR3 coding DNA: TGTGCCAGCAGACTGCGACAGGAGAATTCACCCCTCCACTTT.

Only one count was recorded for this clone. The chain recombines TRBV5-1 with TRBJ2-2, with 9 bases matching TRBD2. J was trimmed by 5 bases and V by 6 bases; bases with no gene match: 20. The CDR3 is 19 residues long. CDR1 is SGHRS and CDR2 is YFSETQ in the germline V gene. The CDR3 bases are TGCGCCAGCAAGGCCATAGCGGGGGTCCCCCTGGGGAAGACCGGGGAGCTGTTTTTT. This sequence encodes CASKAIAGVPLGKTGELFF.